This T cell receptor (beta chain) originates from a study of T cells in Graves' hyperthyroidism and ophthalmopathy. About the study: Initial diagnosis, before any treatment, was when peripheral blood was collected.

Germline lookup yields CDR1 WNHNN and CDR2 SYGVQD (reference sequence). This CDR3 is 13 amino acids long. Trimming left V 0 bases short and J 5 bases short, with 8 bases between. Diagnostic decisions used clinical symptoms, serum thyroxine and TRAb, thyroid ultrasound and orbital computed tomography. This clonotype was seen a few times. It was RNA transcripts that yielded the amplified TCR beta CDR3 regions. During a first-round RT-PCR of the TCR CDR3, the HTBI primer set was used. TCRdb used MiXCR to reprocess the multiplex PCR reads, holding one entry per CDR3 protein. Among about half a million distinct CDR3 sequences listed, approximately 24% were seen once.

The sequence was obtained from a woman aged 25 to 39 with Graves' ophthalmopathy. The rearrangement links TRBV10-1 to TRBJ2-7, with D perhaps being TRBD1 or TRBD2 (5 bases each). The sample consisted of blood. The CDR3 sequence is CASSESGDDEQYF. Here the CDR3 DNA reads TGCGCCAGCAGTGAGTCGGGGGACGACGAGCAGTACTTC.